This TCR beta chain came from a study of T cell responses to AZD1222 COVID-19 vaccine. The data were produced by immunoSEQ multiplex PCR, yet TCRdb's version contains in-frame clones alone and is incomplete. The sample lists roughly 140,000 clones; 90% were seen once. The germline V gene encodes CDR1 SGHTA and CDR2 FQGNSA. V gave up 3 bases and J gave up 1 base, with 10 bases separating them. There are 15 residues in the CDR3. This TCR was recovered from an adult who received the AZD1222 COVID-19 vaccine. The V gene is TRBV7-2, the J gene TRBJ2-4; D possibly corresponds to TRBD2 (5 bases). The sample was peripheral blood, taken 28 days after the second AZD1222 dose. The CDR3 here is CASSLYTGAKNIQYF. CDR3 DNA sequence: TGTGCCAGCAGCTTGTACACGGGGGCCAAAAACATTCAGTACTTC.